This TCR beta chain was sequenced during a study of T cell responses to AZD1222 COVID-19 vaccine. Study-level points and caveats: Donors skewed white British and female; clonal diversity was possibly underestimated. Elevations in Spike-specific TCR breadth and depth followed administration of two AZD1222 doses.

Sequenced by immunoSEQ multiplex PCR; TCRdb stores in-frame clones only, minus some. The table records approximately 110,000 clones, approximately 86% of them present only once. V dropped 3 bases and J dropped 2 bases, with 9 bases sitting between them. Germline V gene sequence: CDR1 SGHTS, CDR2 YDEGEE. The CDR3 contains 15 residues. Notes on this clone: Its target is not known.

The chain recombines TRBV5-8 with TRBJ1-6; D is undetermined. The material was peripheral blood, obtained on day 0 of MenACWY control vaccination. The sequence was obtained from an adult in good health. The CDR3 spells CASSSEWAYNSPLHF. The CDR3 bases are TGTGCCAGCAGCTCCGAATGGGCCTATAATTCACCCCTCCACTTT.